This TCR beta chain was identified in a study of blood T cell repertoires in COVID-19. This table comes from immunoSEQ multiplex PCR, and its TCRdb copy is limited to in-frame clones, with some not included. Of about 200,000 clones listed, roughly 73% are singletons. Of note for this clone: A read error may account for a junction end that differs from germline.

CDR3 length: 14 amino acids. The germline V gene encodes CDR1 SSHAT and CDR2 FNYEAQ (reference sequence). This receptor was taken from a woman aged 80 or over with active or convalescent COVID-19. This sequence joins TRBV7-7 and TRBJ2-5; D perhaps matches TRBD2 (6 bases). Sequencing used peripheral blood. CDR3 DNA sequence: TGTGCTAGCAGCTTAAGTGGGGGGACAGAGACCCAGTACTTC. Encoded protein: CASSLSGGTETQYF.